This T cell receptor (beta chain) came from a study of Tregs in tolerant kidney transplant recipients. The V gene's germline CDR1 is SNHLY and CDR2 FYNNEI. CDR3 size: 14 residues. V dropped 6 bases and J dropped 1 base, with 10 bases sitting between them. The data were produced by immunoSEQ multiplex PCR, yet TCRdb's version contains in-frame clones alone and is incomplete. This table has around 77,000 clones, 95% to 98% appearing once. The V call is TRBV2, the J call TRBJ1-3; the D is unclear. The sample in question was CD4+ T cells from blood, obtained before the transplant. The clonotype was recovered from a human donor who received a combined kidney and bone marrow transplant. CDR3 region: CASSQLQSGNTIYF. The CDR3 bases are TGTGCCAGCAGCCAACTACAATCTGGAAACACCATATATTTT.